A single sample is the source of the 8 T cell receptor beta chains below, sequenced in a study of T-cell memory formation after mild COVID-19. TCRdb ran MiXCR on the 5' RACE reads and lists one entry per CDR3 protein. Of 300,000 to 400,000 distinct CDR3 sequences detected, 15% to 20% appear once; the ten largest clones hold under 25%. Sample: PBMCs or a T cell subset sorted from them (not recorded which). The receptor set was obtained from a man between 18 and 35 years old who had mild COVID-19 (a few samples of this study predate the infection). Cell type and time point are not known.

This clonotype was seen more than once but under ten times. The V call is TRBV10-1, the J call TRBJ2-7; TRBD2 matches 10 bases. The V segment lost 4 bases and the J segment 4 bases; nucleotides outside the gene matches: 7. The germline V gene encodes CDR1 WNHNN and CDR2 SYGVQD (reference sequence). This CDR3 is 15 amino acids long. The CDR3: CASSGTSGGAYEQYF. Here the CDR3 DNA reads TGCGCCAGCAGTGGGACCAGCGGGGGGGCGTACGAGCAGTACTTC.

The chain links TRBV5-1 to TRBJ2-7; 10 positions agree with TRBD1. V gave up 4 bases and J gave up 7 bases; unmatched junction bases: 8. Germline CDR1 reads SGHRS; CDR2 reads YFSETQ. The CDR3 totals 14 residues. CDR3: CASSERQGADEQYV. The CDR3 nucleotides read TGCGCCAGCAGCGAGCGACAGGGGGCGGATGAGCAGTACGTC.

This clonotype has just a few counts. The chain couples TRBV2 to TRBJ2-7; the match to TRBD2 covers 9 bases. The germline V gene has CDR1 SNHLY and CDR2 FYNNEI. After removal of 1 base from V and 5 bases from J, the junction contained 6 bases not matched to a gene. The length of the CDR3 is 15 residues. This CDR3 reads CASSEGLAGIHEQYV. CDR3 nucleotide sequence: TGTGCCAGCAGTGAAGGGCTAGCGGGGATCCACGAGCAGTACGTC.

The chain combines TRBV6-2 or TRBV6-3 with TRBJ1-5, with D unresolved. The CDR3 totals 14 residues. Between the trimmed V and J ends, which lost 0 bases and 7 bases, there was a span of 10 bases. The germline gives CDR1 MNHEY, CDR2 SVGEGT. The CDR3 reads CASSYSKGIQPQHF. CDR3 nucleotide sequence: TGTGCCAGCAGTTACTCGAAGGGAATCCAGCCCCAGCATTTT.

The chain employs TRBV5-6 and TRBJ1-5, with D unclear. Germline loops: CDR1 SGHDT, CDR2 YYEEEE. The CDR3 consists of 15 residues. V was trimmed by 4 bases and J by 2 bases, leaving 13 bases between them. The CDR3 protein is CASSHRVEGNQPQHF. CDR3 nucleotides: TGTGCCAGCAGCCATAGGGTGGAGGGCAATCAGCCCCAGCATTTT.

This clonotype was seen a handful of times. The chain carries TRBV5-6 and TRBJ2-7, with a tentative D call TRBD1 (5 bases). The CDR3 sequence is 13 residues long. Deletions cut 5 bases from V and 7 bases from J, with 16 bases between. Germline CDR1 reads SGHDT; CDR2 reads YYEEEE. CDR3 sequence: CASSLADSREQYF. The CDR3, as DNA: TGTGCCAGCAGTCTTGCCGACAGTCGGGAGCAGTACTTC.

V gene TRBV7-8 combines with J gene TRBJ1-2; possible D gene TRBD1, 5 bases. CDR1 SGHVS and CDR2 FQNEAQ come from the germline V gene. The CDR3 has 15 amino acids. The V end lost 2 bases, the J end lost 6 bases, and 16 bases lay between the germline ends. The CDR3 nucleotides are TGTGCCAGCAGCTTAAGGGTTGCGACAGCTCATGGCTACACCTTC. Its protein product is CASSLRVATAHGYTF.

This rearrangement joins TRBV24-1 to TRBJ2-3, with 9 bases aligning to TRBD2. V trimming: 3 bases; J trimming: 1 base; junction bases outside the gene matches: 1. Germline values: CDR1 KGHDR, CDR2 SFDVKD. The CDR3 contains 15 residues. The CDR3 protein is CATSDERGGTDTQYF. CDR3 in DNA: TGTGCCACCAGTGATGAGCGGGGGGGCACAGATACGCAGTATTTT.